This T cell receptor (beta chain) was sequenced for a study of long-term antiretroviral therapy in people with HIV. The germline gives CDR1 MNHEY, CDR2 SMNVEV (reference sequence). V shed 8 bases and J 8 bases; nucleotides not matched to a gene: 9. The CDR3 length is 14 residues. A v3.0 immunoSEQ assay was performed at survey level. Sequencing was performed with immunoSEQ multiplex PCR; in TCRdb, only in-frame clones are kept and a portion is missing. The data contain tens of thousands of clones, roughly four fifths of them singletons. The TCR originated in a man aged 18-30 years with HIV. The specimen comprised unsorted PBMCs, sampled 1 year after starting antiretroviral therapy. The rearrangement links TRBV27 to TRBJ2-2; 9 positions agree with TRBD2. CDR3 nucleotide sequence: TGTGCCAGCCGTACCGGGACTAGCTTTGGGGAGCTGTTTTTT. This codes for CASRTGTSFGELFF.